This T cell receptor (beta chain) was captured by sequencing in a study of OX40 agonist ivuxolimab in advanced cancers. Across the study: Patients were around 83% male with ages roughly 20 to 85, mean roughly 55.

Study outcomes and limitations: At 0.1 to 3.0 mg/kg and by week 6, CD4+ and CD8+ T cells in the blood had expanded clonally.

As concerns this clone: Antigen: not known.

Some clones are missing from TCRdb's copy, which holds only in-frame ones; the method was immunoSEQ multiplex PCR. The sample lists 82,000 or so clones; 75% to 90% were seen once. The ends were cut back, 4 bases at V and 3 bases at J, with 13 bases in the middle. The CDR3 sequence is 14 residues long. In germline, CDR1 is MNHNY, CDR2 SVGAGI (reference sequence). The receptor comes from an adult with an advanced solid tumor such as melanoma, head and neck, liver or kidney cancer. This specimen consisted of CD4+ or CD8+ T cells sorted from blood, obtained in a trial of the OX40 agonist ivuxolimab. This chain joins TRBV6-6 and TRBJ2-7, with a weak D call TRBD1 (6 bases). This CDR3 reads CASSSSGAGYEQYF. The CDR3 DNA follows: TGTGCCAGCAGTTCTTCAGGGGCTGGCTACGAGCAGTACTTC.